One sample yielded the 29 T cell receptor beta chains listed below, sequenced in a study of blood T cell repertoires in COVID-19. Data came from immunoSEQ multiplex PCR; TCRdb stores just in-frame clones and leaves some out. The sample yields over 150,000 clones, roughly 80% seen once. Sequenced: peripheral blood. These receptors came from a man aged 18 to 30 with active or convalescent COVID-19.

The CDR3 DNA sequence: TGTGCCAGCAGCCCCTTTACTAGCAGAAGGGAGCAGTTCTTC. This gives the protein CASSPFTSRREQFF. The chain has TRBV3-1 (or the pseudogene TRBV3-2) and TRBJ2-1, with D perhaps TRBD2 (6 bases). V lost 4 bases to trimming and J lost 10 bases, with 17 bases between them. The germline V gene has CDR1 LGHDT and CDR2 YNNKEL (reference sequence). The CDR3 totals 14 residues.

The V call is TRBV7-6, the J call TRBJ2-5; 7 nucleotides match TRBD1. The CDR3 extends over 13 amino acids. The V gene end was trimmed by 5 bases and the J gene end by 7 bases; junction bases not matched to a gene: 7. Germline loops: CDR1 SGHVS, CDR2 FNYEAQ. The CDR3 coding sequence is TGTGCCAGCAGCCCAGACAGGGCAGGGACCCAGTACTTC. Its protein product is CASSPDRAGTQYF.

This clone was seen a single time. The rearrangement uses TRBV4-3 and TRBJ2-3, with D unresolved. Looked up from germline, CDR1 is LGHNA and CDR2 is YSLEER. CDR3 length equals 15 residues. With 0 bases removed from V and 1 base from J, the gap between germline ends came to 8 bases. CDR3 loop: CASSQERARTDTQYF. DNA for the CDR3: TGCGCCAGCAGCCAAGAGAGAGCGCGCACAGATACGCAGTATTTT.

V usage is TRBV9 and J usage is TRBJ1-1; no firm D call. Germline loops: CDR1 SGDLS, CDR2 YYNGEE. V lost 4 bases and J 0 bases, leaving 4 bases between the germline ends. This CDR3 comprises 12 residues. CDR3 protein: CASSPVNTEAFF. The CDR3 region has the DNA TGTGCCAGCAGCCCTGTGAACACTGAAGCTTTCTTT.

The DNA for the CDR3 is TGTGCCAGCAGTTTGTACCAAACGGGGTATGGCTACACCTTC. Protein product: CASSLYQTGYGYTF. V and J are TRBV28 and TRBJ1-2; D remains unclear. The germline V gene has CDR1 MDHEN and CDR2 SYDVKM. V shed 3 bases and J shed 5 bases, with 13 bases lying between them. CDR3 size: 14 residues.

This chain connects TRBV5-1 to TRBJ2-1; no reliable D call. Trimming left V 0 bases short and J 0 bases short, with 13 bases between. Per the germline V gene, CDR1 is SGHRS and CDR2 is YFSETQ. CDR3 length equals 17 residues. CDR3 DNA: TGCGCCAGCAGCTTGGCTCCCGGGTCTAACTCCTACAATGAGCAGTTCTTC. Translation: CASSLAPGSNSYNEQFF. Together with reference TRBV5-1 and TRBJ2-1, the CDR3 gives the full variable domain: KAGVTQTPRYLIKTRGQQVTLSCSPISGHRSVSWYQQTPGQGLQFLFEYFSETQRNKGNFPGRFSGRQFSNSRSEMNVSTLELGDSALYLCASSLAPGSNSYNEQFFGPGTRLTVL.

The chain has TRBV10-2 and TRBJ1-5, with 10 bases lining up with TRBD1. The V segment lost 6 bases and the J segment 1 base; nucleotides outside the gene matches: 3. CDR1 is WSHSY and CDR2 is SAAADI in the germline V gene. The CDR3 spans 15 residues. CDR3 sequence: CASRTGGASNQPQHF. The CDR3 DNA sequence: TGCGCCAGCAGGACAGGGGGCGCAAGCAATCAGCCCCAGCATTTT.

This clone was observed a handful of times. The rearrangement links TRBV6-2 or TRBV6-3 to TRBJ2-2, with a tentative D call TRBD1 (7 bases). V was clipped by 5 bases and J by 1 base, with 14 bases between them. Germline V gene data show CDR1 as MNHEY and CDR2 as SVGEGT. The CDR3 contains 16 residues. Here the CDR3 DNA reads TGTGCCAGCAGTCCCGGGGGACAGAAGAACACCGGGGAGCTGTTTTTT. Protein: CASSPGGQKNTGELFF.

The rearrangement uses TRBV7-2 and TRBJ2-1, with D maybe TRBD2 (6 bases). This CDR3 has 16 amino acids. Germline values: CDR1 SGHTA, CDR2 FQGNSA. The V end was cut by 2 bases, the J end by 7 bases, with 18 bases between. The CDR3 nucleotides read TGTGCCAGCAGCTTAATTATGGCAGGACTAAAGAATGAGCAGTTCTTC. Translated, it gives CASSLIMAGLKNEQFF. The full variable domain, in which reference TRBV7-2 and TRBJ2-1 provide the parts outside the CDR3, is GAGVSQSPSNKVTEKGKDVELRCDPISGHTALYWYRQSLGQGLEFLIYFQGNSAPDKSGLPSDRFSAERTGGSVSTLTIQRTQQEDSAVYLCASSLIMAGLKNEQFFGPGTRLTVL.

About this clone: Within the sample, other DNA sequences also encode this same CDR3. The chain couples TRBV27 to TRBJ1-2; D remains unclear. CDR1 is MNHEY and CDR2 is SMNVEV in the germline V gene (reference sequence). The CDR3 has 13 amino acids. Trimming shortened V by 3 bases and J by 3 bases, and 8 bases separated the two germline ends. The CDR3, as DNA: TGTGCCAGCAGTTTTGGGCGGGACTATGGCTACACCTTC. This codes for CASSFGRDYGYTF.

V and J are TRBV3-1 (or the pseudogene TRBV3-2) and TRBJ1-2; maybe TRBD1 (5 bases). Germline-derived CDR1 and CDR2 are LGHDT and YNNKEL (reference sequence). CDR3 size: 15 residues. V was trimmed by 2 bases and J by 0 bases, leaving 10 bases between them. CDR3 amino acids: CASSQLGGTNYGYTF. DNA for the CDR3: TGTGCCAGCAGCCAATTGGGGGGAACTAACTATGGCTACACCTTC.

The V gene is TRBV5-1, the J gene TRBJ2-3, with a possible D match to TRBD2 (5 bases). The V and J ends lost 7 bases and 2 bases respectively, with 11 bases between them. The CDR3 loop spans 13 amino acids. The germline V gene encodes CDR1 SGHRS and CDR2 YFSETQ. The CDR3 DNA is TGCGCCAGCTCTGACGGGGACACAGATACGCAGTATTTT. It specifies CASSDGDTDTQYF.

V usage is TRBV2 and J usage is TRBJ1-4; TRBD1 agrees at 9 bases. Germline values: CDR1 SNHLY, CDR2 FYNNEI. The ends lost 7 bases at V and 8 bases at J; junction bases unmatched: 8. This CDR3 is 14 amino acids long. The CDR3, as DNA: TGTGCCAGCAACCTACAGGGGGCTGAGGAAAAACTGTTTTTT. Translating gives CASNLQGAEEKLFF.

The chain recombines TRBV25-1 with TRBJ1-5, with 7 bases fitting TRBD1. Trimming removed 7 bases from V and 2 bases from J; junction bases left unmatched: 17. Germline-derived CDR1 and CDR2 are MGHDK and SYGVNS. The CDR3 has 18 amino acids. CDR3 DNA: TGTGCCAGCATCCCCCTAAGGAGGGGGCGCGAGGGCAATCAGCCCCAGCATTTT. Its translation is CASIPLRRGREGNQPQHF.

The rearrangement joins TRBV2 to TRBJ1-4, with D perhaps matching TRBD1 (6 bases). CDR3 length: 13 amino acids. V was cut by 6 bases and J by 4 bases, with 9 bases left in between. CDR1 is SNHLY and CDR2 is FYNNEI in the germline V gene. DNA of the CDR3: TGTGCCAGCAGGGACAGACTTAATGAAAAACTGTTTTTT. This encodes CASRDRLNEKLFF.

This chain connects TRBV24-1 to TRBJ1-2, with 7 bases identical to TRBD1. V lost 2 bases and J lost 7; bases outside the gene matches: 9. The CDR3 has 15 amino acids. In germline, CDR1 is KGHDR, CDR2 SFDVKD. The CDR3 spells CATSDYGRGFGGYTF. CDR3 DNA sequence: TGTGCCACCAGTGATTACGGCAGGGGGTTTGGTGGCTACACCTTC.

This clone occurred once. This chain joins TRBV6-5 and TRBJ2-7; possible D gene TRBD2, 6 bases. CDR1 MNHEY and CDR2 SVGAGI come from the germline V gene. The CDR3 covers 14 residues. Trimming left V 2 bases short and J 1 base short, with 9 bases between. The CDR3 region is CASSYPGGSYEQYF. CDR3 DNA: TGTGCCAGCAGTTACCCCGGGGGATCCTACGAGCAGTACTTC.

This chain connects TRBV6-5 to TRBJ2-7, with 8 bases that match TRBD2. Losses at the gene ends were 7 bases for V and 1 base for J; bases not matched to a gene: 9. This CDR3 is built from 15 residues. Looked up from germline, CDR1 is MNHEY and CDR2 is SVGAGI. The CDR3 spells CASIRTSGPSYEQYF. The CDR3, as DNA: TGTGCCAGCATTCGAACTAGCGGTCCATCCTACGAGCAGTACTTC.

The rearrangement links TRBV4-1 to TRBJ2-5; the match to TRBD2 covers 9 bases. With V trimmed by 0 bases and J by 5 bases, 10 bases remained unmatched. This CDR3 is 17 amino acids long. CDR1 is MGHRA, CDR2 YSYEKL, per germline. The CDR3 DNA reads TGCGCCAGCAGCCAAGAGCCGCGGGGGGGTCGGTTGGAGACCCAGTACTTC. Protein: CASSQEPRGGRLETQYF.

V gene TRBV27 combines with J gene TRBJ2-3, with D possibly matching TRBD1 (8 bases). CDR1 and CDR2 from the germline V gene are MNHEY and SMNVEV (reference sequence). The germline V and J ends were trimmed by 6 bases and 4 bases, with 14 bases remaining between them. The CDR3 has 14 residues. The CDR3 DNA sequence: TGTGCCAGCAGCCGGACAGGGAGGGCAGATACGCAGTATTTT. Amino acids: CASSRTGRADTQYF.

This sequence joins TRBV27 and TRBJ1-1, with TRBD1 matching over 7 bases. This CDR3 spans 14 amino acids. The ends lost 5 bases at V and 1 base at J; junction bases unmatched: 4. Germline CDR1 MNHEY, CDR2 SMNVEV (reference sequence). The CDR3 here is CASSQRTGNTEAFF. The DNA of the CDR3 is TGTGCCAGCAGTCAACGGACAGGGAACACTGAAGCTTTCTTT.

This clone has only one observation. The genes are TRBV15 and TRBJ2-7, with a possible D match to TRBD1 (6 bases). The V gene's germline CDR1 is LNHNV and CDR2 YYDKDF (reference sequence). The CDR3 has 16 amino acids. Deletions cut 1 base from V and 2 bases from J, with 15 bases between. The CDR3 DNA reads TGTGCCACCAGCAGAGGAAGGACAGAGCGTACCTACGAGCAGTACTTC. This gives the protein CATSRGRTERTYEQYF. Together with reference TRBV15 and TRBJ2-7, the CDR3 gives the full variable domain: DAMVIQNPRYQVTQFGKPVTLSCSQTLNHNVMYWYQQKSSQAPKLLFHYYDKDFNNEADTPDNFQSRRPNTSFCFLDIRSPGLGDTAMYLCATSRGRTERTYEQYFGPGTRLTVT.

The DNA of the CDR3 is TGTGCCTGGAGTGTAGTCTCAGGGCATATTGGTGAGCAGTTCTTC. Protein product: CAWSVVSGHIGEQFF. The rearrangement uses TRBV30 and TRBJ2-1; TRBD1 is a possible D gene (5 bases). Germline V gives CDR1 GTSNPN, CDR2 SVGIG (reference sequence). Trimming removed 0 bases at V and 9 bases at J, with 18 bases between. CDR3 size: 15 residues.

This clone was seen only once. J is TRBJ2-5 and V is TRBV5-1; perhaps TRBD2 as D (5 bases). V dropped 0 bases and J dropped 6 bases, with 9 bases sitting between them. Looked up from germline, CDR1 is SGHRS and CDR2 is YFSETQ. The CDR3 extends over 13 amino acids. The CDR3 reads CASSLEGGQTQYF. For the CDR3, the DNA is TGCGCCAGCAGCTTGGAGGGCGGGCAGACCCAGTACTTC.

This chain joins TRBV30 and TRBJ1-1; D may be TRBD1 (5 bases). Trimming took 0 bases from V and 3 from J, leaving 11 bases between them. CDR3 size: 14 residues. CDR1 and CDR2 (germline): GTSNPN, SVGIG (reference sequence). CDR3 nucleotides: TGTGCCTGGAGTGTACCAGGGATGTACACTGAAGCTTTCTTT. Translation: CAWSVPGMYTEAFF.

V usage is TRBV9 and J usage is TRBJ1-6, with D unresolved. The V gene's germline CDR1 is SGDLS and CDR2 YYNGEE. Trimming shortened V by 2 bases and J by 5 bases, and 11 bases separated the two germline ends. This CDR3 region has 15 residues. CDR3 DNA: TGTGCCAGCAGCGTTACCCCCCAGAATAATTCACCCCTCCACTTT. This gives the protein CASSVTPQNNSPLHF.

This rearrangement joins TRBV28 to TRBJ2-7; 8 nucleotides align to TRBD1. The ends lost 3 bases at V and 0 bases at J; junction bases unmatched: 1. The CDR3 has 14 amino acids. Per the germline V gene, CDR1 is MDHEN and CDR2 is SYDVKM. CDR3 nucleotides: TGTGCCAGCAGTTTGGGACAGGACTCCTACGAGCAGTACTTC. It specifies CASSLGQDSYEQYF.

The rearrangement uses TRBV2 and TRBJ2-3, with TRBD2 as a possible D gene (5 bases). Germline CDR1 reads SNHLY; CDR2 reads FYNNEI. The V end was cut by 7 bases, the J end by 4 bases, with 18 bases between. The CDR3 length is 15 residues. The CDR3 is CASTLDGIDADTQYF. CDR3 DNA: TGTGCCAGCACCCTTGACGGGATAGACGCAGATACGCAGTATTTT.

The V and J genes are TRBV7-2 and TRBJ2-7; 7 bases line up with TRBD1. Germline V gene sequence: CDR1 SGHTA, CDR2 FQGNSA. V gave up 6 bases and J gave up 4 bases; unmatched junction bases: 12. The CDR3 has 15 amino acids. The CDR3, as DNA: TGTGCCAGCAGTTTTACGGCGACAGGGAGATACGAGCAGTACTTC. Translated: CASSFTATGRYEQYF.